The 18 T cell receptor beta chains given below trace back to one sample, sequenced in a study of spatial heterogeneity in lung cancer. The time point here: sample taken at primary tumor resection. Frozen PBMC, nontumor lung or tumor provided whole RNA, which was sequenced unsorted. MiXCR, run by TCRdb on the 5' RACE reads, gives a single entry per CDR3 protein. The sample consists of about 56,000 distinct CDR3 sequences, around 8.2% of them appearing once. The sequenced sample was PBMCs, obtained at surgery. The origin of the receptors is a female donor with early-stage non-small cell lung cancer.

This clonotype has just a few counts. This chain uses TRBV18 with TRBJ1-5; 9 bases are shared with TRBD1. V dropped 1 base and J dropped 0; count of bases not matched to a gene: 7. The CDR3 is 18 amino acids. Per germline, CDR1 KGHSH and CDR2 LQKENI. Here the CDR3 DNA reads TGTGCCAGCTCACCACAAAGAACAGGGGGCGATAGCAATCAGCCCCAGCATTTT. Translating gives CASSPQRTGGDSNQPQHF.

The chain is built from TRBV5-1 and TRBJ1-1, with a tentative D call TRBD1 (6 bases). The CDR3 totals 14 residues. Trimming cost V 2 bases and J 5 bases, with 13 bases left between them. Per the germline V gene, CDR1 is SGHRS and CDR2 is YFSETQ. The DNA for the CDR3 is TGCGCCAGCAGCTTTGGGGCAGGGGATACTGAAGCTTTCTTT. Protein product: CASSFGAGDTEAFF.

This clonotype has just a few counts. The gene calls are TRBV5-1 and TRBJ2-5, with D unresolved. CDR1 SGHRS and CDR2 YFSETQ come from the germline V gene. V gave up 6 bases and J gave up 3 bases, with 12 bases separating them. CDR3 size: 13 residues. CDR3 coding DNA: TGCGCCAGCATACCCGACGGAGAAGAGACCCAGTACTTC. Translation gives CASIPDGEETQYF.

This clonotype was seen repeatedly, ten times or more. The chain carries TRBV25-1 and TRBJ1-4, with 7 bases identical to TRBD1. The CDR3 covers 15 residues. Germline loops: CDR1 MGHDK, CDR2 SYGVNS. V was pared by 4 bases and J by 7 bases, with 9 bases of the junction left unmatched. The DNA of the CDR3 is TGTGCCAGCAGTGGACCGGGACAGACAGTTGAAAAACTGTTTTTT. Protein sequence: CASSGPGQTVEKLFF.

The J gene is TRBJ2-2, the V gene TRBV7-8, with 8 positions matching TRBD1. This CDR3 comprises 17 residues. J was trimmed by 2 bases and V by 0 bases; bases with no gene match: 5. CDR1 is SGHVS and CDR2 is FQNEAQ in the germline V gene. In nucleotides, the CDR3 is TGTGCCAGCAGCTTAGCGAGACAGGGGTCAAACACCGGGGAGCTGTTTTTT. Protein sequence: CASSLARQGSNTGELFF. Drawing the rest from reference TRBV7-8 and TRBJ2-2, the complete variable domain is GAGVSQSPRYKVAKRGQDVALRCDPISGHVSLFWYQQALGQGPEFLTYFQNEAQLDKSGLPSDRFFAERPEGSVSTLKIQRTQQEDSAVYLCASSLARQGSNTGELFFGEGSRLTVL.

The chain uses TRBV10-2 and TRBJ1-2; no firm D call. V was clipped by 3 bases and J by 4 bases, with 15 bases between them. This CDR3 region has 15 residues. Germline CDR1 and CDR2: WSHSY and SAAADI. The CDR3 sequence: CASSDHLDPPYGYTF. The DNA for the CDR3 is TGCGCCAGCAGTGACCACCTGGACCCCCCCTATGGCTACACCTTC.

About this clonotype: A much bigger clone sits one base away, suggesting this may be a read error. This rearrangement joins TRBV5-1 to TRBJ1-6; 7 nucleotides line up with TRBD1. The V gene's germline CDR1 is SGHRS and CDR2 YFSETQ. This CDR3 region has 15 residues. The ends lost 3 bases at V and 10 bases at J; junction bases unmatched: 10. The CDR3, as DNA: TGCGCCAGCAGCTGGGGACAGCCTCAGAGGTCACCCCTCCACTTT. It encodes CASSWGQPQRSPLHF.

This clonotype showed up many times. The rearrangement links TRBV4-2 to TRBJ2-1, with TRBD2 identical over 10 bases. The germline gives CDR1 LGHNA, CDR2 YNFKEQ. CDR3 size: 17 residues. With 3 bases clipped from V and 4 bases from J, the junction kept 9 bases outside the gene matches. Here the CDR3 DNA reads TGTGCCAGCAGCCAGTCCAGCGGGGGGGCCGTATACAATGAGCAGTTCTTC. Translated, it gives CASSQSSGGAVYNEQFF.

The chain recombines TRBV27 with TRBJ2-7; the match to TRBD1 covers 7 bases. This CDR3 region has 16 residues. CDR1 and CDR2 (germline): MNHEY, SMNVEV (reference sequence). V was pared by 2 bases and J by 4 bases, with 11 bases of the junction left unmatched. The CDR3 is CASSLKGDSSGYEQYF. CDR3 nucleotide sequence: TGTGCCAGCAGTTTAAAAGGGGACAGCTCAGGTTACGAGCAGTACTTC.

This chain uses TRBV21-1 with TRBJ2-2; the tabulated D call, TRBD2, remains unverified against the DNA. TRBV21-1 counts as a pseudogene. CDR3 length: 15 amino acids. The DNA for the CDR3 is TGTGCCAGCAGATCTAAGGGAGGGTTCACCGGGGAGCTGTTTTTT. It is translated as CASRSKGGFTGELFF.

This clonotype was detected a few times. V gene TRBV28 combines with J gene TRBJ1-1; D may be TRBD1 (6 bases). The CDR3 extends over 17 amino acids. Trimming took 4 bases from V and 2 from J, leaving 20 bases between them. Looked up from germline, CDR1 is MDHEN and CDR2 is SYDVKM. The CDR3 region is CASSSPLGGGANTEAFF. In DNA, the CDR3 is TGTGCCAGCAGTTCACCTTTGGGAGGGGGGGCCAACACTGAAGCTTTCTTT.

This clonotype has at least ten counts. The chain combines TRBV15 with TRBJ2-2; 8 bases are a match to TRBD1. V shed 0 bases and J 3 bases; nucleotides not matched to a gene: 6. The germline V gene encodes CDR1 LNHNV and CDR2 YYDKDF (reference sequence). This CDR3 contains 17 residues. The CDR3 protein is CATSRDPQGAYTGELFF. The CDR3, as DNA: TGTGCCACCAGCAGAGATCCTCAGGGGGCTTACACCGGGGAGCTGTTTTTT.

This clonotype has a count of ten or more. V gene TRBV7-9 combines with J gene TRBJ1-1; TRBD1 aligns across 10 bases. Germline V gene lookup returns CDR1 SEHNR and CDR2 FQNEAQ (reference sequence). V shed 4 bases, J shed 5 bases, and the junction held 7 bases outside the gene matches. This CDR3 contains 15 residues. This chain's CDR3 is CASSSSGTGATEAFF. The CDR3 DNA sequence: TGTGCCAGCAGCTCCTCCGGGACAGGGGCAACTGAAGCTTTCTTT.

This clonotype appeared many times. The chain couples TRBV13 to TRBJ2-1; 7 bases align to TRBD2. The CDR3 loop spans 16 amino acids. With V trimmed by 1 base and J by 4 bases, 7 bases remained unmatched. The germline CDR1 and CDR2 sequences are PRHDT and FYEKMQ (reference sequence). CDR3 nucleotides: TGTGCCAGCAGCTTAGAGGGGTCTAGCGGATACAATGAGCAGTTCTTC. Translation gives CASSLEGSSGYNEQFF.

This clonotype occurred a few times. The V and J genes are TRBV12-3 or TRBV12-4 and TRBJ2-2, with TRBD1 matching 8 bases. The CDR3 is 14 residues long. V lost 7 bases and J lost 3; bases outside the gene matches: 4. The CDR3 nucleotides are TGTGCCAGCACCAGGGGGCGGGACACCGGGGAGCTGTTTTTT. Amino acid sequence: CASTRGRDTGELFF.

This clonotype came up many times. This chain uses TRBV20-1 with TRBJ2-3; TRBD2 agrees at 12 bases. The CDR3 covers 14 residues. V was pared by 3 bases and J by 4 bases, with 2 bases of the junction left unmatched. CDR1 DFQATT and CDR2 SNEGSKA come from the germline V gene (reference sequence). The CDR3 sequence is CSARTSGRPDTQYF. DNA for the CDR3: TGCAGTGCTAGGACTAGCGGGAGACCAGATACGCAGTATTTT.

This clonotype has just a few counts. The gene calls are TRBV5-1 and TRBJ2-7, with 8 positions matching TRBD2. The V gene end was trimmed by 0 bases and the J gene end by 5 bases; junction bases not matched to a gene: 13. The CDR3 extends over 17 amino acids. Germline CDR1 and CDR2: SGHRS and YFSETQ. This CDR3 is CASSLEPSGSSLDEQYF. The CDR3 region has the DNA TGCGCCAGCAGCTTGGAACCCAGCGGGAGCTCGCTAGACGAGCAGTACTTC.

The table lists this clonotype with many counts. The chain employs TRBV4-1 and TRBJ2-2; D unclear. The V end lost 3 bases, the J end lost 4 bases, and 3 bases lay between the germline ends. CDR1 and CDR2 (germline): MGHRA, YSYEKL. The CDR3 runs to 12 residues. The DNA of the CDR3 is TGCGCCAGCAGCCATTCCACCGGGGAGCTGTTTTTT. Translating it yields CASSHSTGELFF.